These 27 T cell receptor beta chains were sequenced from one sample in a study of blood T cell repertoires in COVID-19. The protocol was immunoSEQ multiplex PCR, while the TCRdb copy is restricted to in-frame clones and leaves out a portion. The profile shows 55,000 to 90,000 clones, 86% of them singletons. The specimen was peripheral blood. These receptors were collected from a man in his sixties or seventies with active COVID-19.

The chain couples TRBV20-1 to TRBJ2-1, with D possibly TRBD1 on 5 matching bases. From germline, CDR1 is DFQATT and CDR2 SNEGSKA (reference sequence). This CDR3 is built from 14 residues. Trimming removed 3 bases from V and 7 bases from J, with 16 bases in between. CDR3: CSASGAAPTNEQFF. In nucleotides, the CDR3 is TGCAGTGCTAGTGGGGCCGCTCCCACAAATGAGCAGTTCTTC.

This chain connects TRBV9 to TRBJ1-2; D may be TRBD1 (5 bases). The CDR3 loop spans 14 amino acids. Germline V gives CDR1 SGDLS, CDR2 YYNGEE. Trimming took off 3 bases at V and 8 bases at J, with 17 bases between the two ends. The DNA for the CDR3 is TGTGCCAGCAGCGCAGCCGCAGGGCGCGGCGGCTACACCTTC. This sequence encodes CASSAAAGRGGYTF.

V is TRBV6-2 or TRBV6-3 and J is TRBJ2-2; tentatively, D is TRBD2 (5 bases). Trimming cost V 4 bases and J 5 bases, with 17 bases left between them. Germline V lookup: CDR1 MNHEY, CDR2 SVGEGT. This CDR3 has 16 residues. CDR3 sequence (DNA): TGTGCCAGCAGTTGGAGGACCCTTAAACGGACCGGGGAGCTGTTTTTT. Translating it yields CASSWRTLKRTGELFF.

The chain has TRBV12-3 or TRBV12-4 and TRBJ1-5, with D perhaps TRBD1 (5 bases). The CDR3 covers 13 residues. Deletions cut 5 bases from V and 7 bases from J, with 12 bases between. The CDR3 region has the DNA TGTGCCAGCAGTCCGGGGGGGTTGCAGCCCCAGCATTTT. It translates to CASSPGGLQPQHF.

This chain joins TRBV5-1 and TRBJ2-7; TRBD2 agrees at 7 bases. Germline V gives CDR1 SGHRS, CDR2 YFSETQ. The trim removed 3 bases at V and 5 bases at J, leaving 14 bases unmatched. The CDR3 totals 16 residues. CDR3 bases: TGCGCCAGCAGCTGGGGGTCAAGCGGGGCCCCCCACGAGCAGTACTTC. This encodes CASSWGSSGAPHEQYF.

V and J are TRBV2 and TRBJ2-2, with a possible D match to TRBD1 (6 bases). This CDR3 is 17 amino acids long. The V end was cut by 6 bases, the J end by 1 base, with 18 bases between. Germline V CDR1 and CDR2: SNHLY, FYNNEI. The CDR3 DNA follows: TGTGCCAGCAGGATCCCACAAGGGGGATTGAACACCGGGGAGCTGTTTTTT. It yields the protein CASRIPQGGLNTGELFF.

The rearrangement links TRBV11-3 to TRBJ2-1; TRBD2 agrees at 9 bases. The CDR3 runs 16 residues. With V trimmed by 1 base and J by 2 bases, 3 bases remained unmatched. Germline CDR1 is SGHNT and CDR2 is YENEEA. The CDR3 sequence: CASSLGGLATYNEQFF. In DNA, the CDR3 is TGTGCCAGCAGCTTAGGAGGACTAGCGACCTACAATGAGCAGTTCTTC. Full variable domain (rest looked up from reference TRBV11-3 and TRBJ2-1): EAGVVQSPRYKIIEKKQPVAFWCNPISGHNTLYWYLQNLGQGPELLIRYENEEAVDDSQLPKDRFSAERLKGVDSTLKIQPAELGDSAVYLCASSLGGLATYNEQFFGPGTRLTVL.

This chain joins TRBV7-8 and TRBJ2-7, with TRBD2 identical over 7 bases. Germline-derived CDR1 and CDR2 are SGHVS and FQNEAQ. This CDR3 has 17 amino acids. Trimming took 0 bases from V and 2 from J; bases not matched to a gene: 10. This CDR3 is CASSLASGAGVPYEQYF. In DNA form, the CDR3 reads TGTGCCAGCAGCTTAGCTTCCGGCGCGGGGGTTCCCTACGAGCAGTACTTC.

This clone was seen just once. The chain has TRBV9 and TRBJ2-7; TRBD2 matches at 10 bases. CDR1 SGDLS and CDR2 YYNGEE come from the germline V gene. The V gene end was trimmed by 0 bases and the J gene end by 4 bases; junction bases not matched to a gene: 7. The CDR3 is 16 amino acids. The CDR3 protein is CASSVGGLAGVYEQYF. The CDR3, as DNA: TGTGCCAGCAGCGTAGGGGGCCTAGCGGGAGTGTACGAGCAGTACTTC.

The chain employs TRBV5-1 and TRBJ2-6, with a tentative D call TRBD2 (5 bases). Trimming pared 0 bases from V and 2 bases from J, leaving 12 bases between. The length of the CDR3 is 17 residues. The germline gives CDR1 SGHRS, CDR2 YFSETQ. The CDR3 here is CASSLDHPGAGANVLTF. The CDR3 bases are TGCGCCAGCAGCTTGGACCACCCCGGGGCTGGGGCCAACGTCCTGACTTTC. The variable domain in full, with the rest retrieved from reference TRBV5-1 and TRBJ2-6, is KAGVTQTPRYLIKTRGQQVTLSCSPISGHRSVSWYQQTPGQGLQFLFEYFSETQRNKGNFPGRFSGRQFSNSRSEMNVSTLELGDSALYLCASSLDHPGAGANVLTFGAGSRLTVL.

The chain recombines TRBV7-9 with TRBJ2-7, with 7 bases identical to TRBD2. The CDR3 is 14 amino acids. Germline CDR1 is SEHNR and CDR2 is FQNEAQ (reference sequence). The J segment lost 4 bases and the V segment lost 5 bases, leaving 8 bases of the junction unmatched. CDR3 region: CASSHGSGTYEQYF. CDR3 in DNA: TGTGCCAGCAGCCACGGAAGCGGGACTTACGAGCAGTACTTC.

The chain links TRBV5-4 to TRBJ2-7; 11 bases map to TRBD2. The ends lost 4 bases at V and 4 bases at J; junction bases unmatched: 10. Germline loops: CDR1 SGHNT, CDR2 YYREEE (reference sequence). The CDR3 is made up of 16 amino acids. CDR3 region: CASSRPGTSGSYEQYF. The CDR3, as DNA: TGTGCCAGCAGCCGACCCGGGACTAGCGGTAGTTACGAGCAGTACTTC.

The gene calls are TRBV20-1 and TRBJ2-5, with 10 bases matching TRBD2. Germline assignment: CDR1 DFQATT and CDR2 SNEGSKA (reference sequence). The J segment lost 5 bases and the V segment lost 3 bases, leaving 15 bases of the junction unmatched. The CDR3 consists of 17 residues. The CDR3 spells CSASPPLGTSVGETQYF. The CDR3 DNA sequence: TGCAGTGCTAGTCCACCTTTAGGGACTAGCGTTGGGGAGACCCAGTACTTC.

The chain is built from TRBV27 and TRBJ2-2; maybe TRBD2 (6 bases). The CDR3 has 15 residues. Per the germline V gene, CDR1 is MNHEY and CDR2 is SMNVEV (reference sequence). The ends were cut back, 5 bases at V and 5 bases at J, with 15 bases in the middle. The CDR3 DNA reads TGTGCCAGCAGTCCGAGGACGGGGAGGACCGGGGAGCTGTTTTTT. Its translation: CASSPRTGRTGELFF.

This rearrangement joins TRBV7-2 to TRBJ2-5; 14 nucleotides agree with TRBD2. Germline-derived CDR1 and CDR2 are SGHTA and FQGNSA. Losses at the gene ends were 1 base for V and 5 bases for J; bases not matched to a gene: 12. The CDR3 totals 19 residues. CDR3 nucleotide sequence: TGTGCCAGCAGCTTAGGGACGGGGACTAGCGGGAGTAGGGCGGAGACCCAGTACTTC. As protein: CASSLGTGTSGSRAETQYF.

The V call is TRBV5-6, the J call TRBJ2-7; the D is unclear. Germline CDR1 is SGHDT and CDR2 is YYEEEE. The V gene lost 4 bases and the J gene lost 7 bases, with 9 bases spanning the gap. The CDR3 length is 11 residues. The CDR3 region has the DNA TGTGCCAGCAGCGATAAGACAGAGCAGTACTTC. This encodes CASSDKTEQYF.

The chain uses TRBV18 and TRBJ2-7, with TRBD1 matching over 10 bases. Germline V lookup: CDR1 KGHSH, CDR2 LQKENI. CDR3 length: 13 residues. J gave up 3 bases and V 6 bases, and 2 bases lay outside the gene matches. This CDR3 reads CASSRDRGYEQYF. CDR3 nucleotides: TGTGCCAGCTCCCGGGACAGGGGCTACGAGCAGTACTTC.

The J gene is TRBJ2-5, the V gene TRBV5-4; 7 nucleotides agree with TRBD2. In germline, CDR1 is SGHNT, CDR2 YYREEE (reference sequence). The ends lost 2 bases at V and 1 base at J; junction bases unmatched: 2. The CDR3 totals 14 residues. The CDR3 is CASSLAGIQETQYF. The DNA of the CDR3 is TGTGCCAGCAGCTTAGCGGGGATCCAAGAGACCCAGTACTTC.

A few counts support this clone. The chain employs TRBV28 and TRBJ2-7, with TRBD1 matching over 11 bases. V lost 5 bases to trimming and J lost 9 bases; unmatched junction nucleotides: 15. This CDR3 is 16 amino acids long. Germline-derived CDR1 and CDR2 are MDHEN and SYDVKM. Here the CDR3 reads CASSTHGQGAGARQYF. The CDR3 DNA is TGTGCCAGCAGTACCCACGGACAGGGGGCCGGTGCGCGGCAGTACTTC.

V is TRBV11-3 and J is TRBJ2-5, with TRBD2 matching over 7 bases. The CDR3 runs 15 residues. Trimming took 6 bases from V and 2 from J; bases not matched to a gene: 9. Germline lookup yields CDR1 SGHNT and CDR2 YENEEA. In nucleotides, the CDR3 is TGTGCCAGCAGTTCCCCCCGGCGGGGGCAAGAGACCCAGTACTTC. Protein product: CASSSPRRGQETQYF.

The chain is built from TRBV28 and TRBJ2-1, with 9 positions matching TRBD2. Germline CDR1 MDHEN, CDR2 SYDVKM. V shed 5 bases and J 9 bases; nucleotides not matched to a gene: 8. The CDR3 has 14 amino acids. The CDR3, as DNA: TGTGCCAGCAGTGCGGGGGGGCGGTTGGGTGAGCAGTTCTTC. It translates to CASSAGGRLGEQFF.

The chain couples TRBV3-1 (or the pseudogene TRBV3-2) to TRBJ1-5; no definite D call. Trimming took off 1 base at V and 4 bases at J, with 5 bases between the two ends. The V gene's germline CDR1 is LGHDT and CDR2 YNNKEL (reference sequence). This CDR3 region has 13 residues. The CDR3 spells CASSQGANQPQHF. The CDR3 DNA follows: TGTGCCAGCAGCCAAGGGGCAAATCAGCCCCAGCATTTT.

V is TRBV5-6 and J is TRBJ1-6; D is possibly TRBD1 (6 bases). The V end lost 0 bases, the J end lost 4 bases, and 11 bases lay between the germline ends. The CDR3 loop spans 16 amino acids. Looked up from germline, CDR1 is SGHDT and CDR2 is YYEEEE. CDR3 region: CASSLAGTKYNSPLHF. The CDR3 coding sequence is TGTGCCAGCAGCTTGGCTGGGACAAAGTATAATTCACCCCTCCACTTT. Full variable domain (outside the CDR3, taken from reference TRBV5-6 and TRBJ1-6): DAGVTQSPTHLIKTRGQQVTLRCSPKSGHDTVSWYQQALGQGPQFIFQYYEEEERQRGNFPDRFSGHQFPNYSSELNVNALLLGDSALYLCASSLAGTKYNSPLHFGNGTRLTVT.

This chain uses TRBV9 with TRBJ2-2; 7 bases are a match to TRBD2. V lost 6 bases and J lost 5; bases outside the gene matches: 10. The CDR3 is 15 amino acids. Germline V gene data show CDR1 as SGDLS and CDR2 as YYNGEE. Written as DNA, the CDR3 is TGTGCCAGCACAGTGGGGGAGGGCCTGACCGGGGAGCTGTTTTTT. Its protein product is CASTVGEGLTGELFF. The full variable domain, rest sourced from reference TRBV9 and TRBJ2-2, is DSGVTQTPKHLITATGQRVTLRCSPRSGDLSVYWYQQSLDQGLQFLIQYYNGEERAKGNILERFSAQQFPDLHSELNLSSLELGDSALYFCASTVGEGLTGELFFGEGSRLTVL.

This clone was counted a single time. This chain links TRBV18 with TRBJ2-3; possible D gene TRBD1, 6 bases. The CDR3 loop spans 14 amino acids. V lost 3 bases, J lost 4 bases, and 11 bases lay in between. Germline V lookup: CDR1 KGHSH, CDR2 LQKENI. The CDR3 DNA sequence: TGTGCCAGCTCACCGGCAGGGGTCCCAGATACGCAGTATTTT. It codes for CASSPAGVPDTQYF.

The V and J genes are TRBV6-6 and TRBJ1-4, with TRBD1 matching over 7 bases. The CDR3 runs 17 residues. With 5 bases clipped from V and 0 bases from J, the junction kept 9 bases outside the gene matches. CDR1 and CDR2 (germline): MNHNY, SVGAGI (reference sequence). The CDR3 region has the DNA TGTGCCAGCAGTCGGGGACAGAACCACCCAACTAATGAAAAACTGTTTTTT. This codes for CASSRGQNHPTNEKLFF.

This clone has a handful of counts. Sequence at one end of the junction differs from germline and may be a read error. The CDR3 sequence: CASNLGQTVEAFF. DNA for the CDR3: TGTGCCAGCAATTTAGGACAGACCGTTGAAGCTTTCTTT. The J gene is TRBJ1-1, the V gene TRBV12-3 or TRBV12-4; D is perhaps TRBD1 (6 bases). This CDR3 comprises 13 residues.